These 21 T cell receptor beta chains were sequenced from one sample in a study of read filtering for tumor transcriptome and immune sequencing (dated by TCRdb to about 2020). Reads for this sample came from an Illumina HiSeq 4000. Starting from 350 to 450 ng RNA, TCR libraries were constructed with the Immunoverse kit using molecular barcoded adaptors that cover the alpha/delta and beta/gamma chains. The public reads were reanalyzed by TCRdb: fastp trimming at Q25, MiXCR alignment, in-frame beta chains only. CDR3 protein sequences are deduplicated, and each keeps its most common genes and DNA. The table for this sample lists 57,000 or so distinct CDR3 sequences; approximately 20% of them were counted only once. Over 11% of the sample is taken by the ten largest. The specimen sequenced was a population of CD138-negative cells sorted from bone marrow. The cell subset or site label for this specimen denotes: bone marrow mononuclear cells depleted of CD138+ plasma/myeloma cells by negative magnetic selection. The receptors were gathered from a donor older than 35 with multiple myeloma.

This clonotype was counted ten times or more. The chain employs TRBV6-5 and TRBJ2-7; tentative D call: TRBD1 (6 bases). Germline V gives CDR1 MNHEY, CDR2 SVGAGI. Between the trimmed V and J ends, which lost 5 bases and 6 bases, there was a span of 14 bases. This CDR3 has 13 residues. The CDR3 sequence is CASSLQGTGEQYF. CDR3 bases: TGTGCCAGCAGTCTACAGGGTACGGGCGAGCAGTACTTC.

This clonotype was seen at least ten times. This chain joins TRBV5-1 and TRBJ2-7, with TRBD2 matching over 8 bases. The CDR3 spans 15 residues. Trimming cost V 4 bases and J 4 bases; bases outside gene matches: 10. Germline loops: CDR1 SGHRS, CDR2 YFSETQ. The DNA of the CDR3 is TGCGCCAGCAGCACTGGCGGGGGGCGCCGGTACGAGCAGTACTTC. Protein sequence: CASSTGGGRRYEQYF.

The chain couples TRBV7-9 to TRBJ1-5; possibly TRBD1 for D (5 bases). The germline V and J ends were trimmed by 6 bases and 8 bases, with 11 bases remaining between them. CDR1 and CDR2 from the germline V gene are SEHNR and FQNEAQ (reference sequence). CDR3 length: 12 residues. The CDR3 sequence is CASSPRGEPQHF. The CDR3 region has the DNA TGTGCCAGCAGTCCCCGGGGGGAGCCCCAGCATTTT.

This clonotype was counted at least ten times. The chain joins TRBV28 to TRBJ2-5; D is possibly TRBD2 (6 bases). Trimming took off 7 bases at V and 4 bases at J, with 10 bases between the two ends. This CDR3 has 12 residues. The germline CDR1 and CDR2 sequences are MDHEN and SYDVKM. CDR3 sequence reads: CASTPEGETQYF. CDR3 nucleotide sequence: TGTGCCAGCACCCCGGAGGGAGAGACCCAGTACTTC.

The chain is built from TRBV4-1 and TRBJ2-7, with 10 nucleotides matching TRBD2. This CDR3 contains 15 residues. J gave up 6 bases and V 1 base, and 6 bases lay outside the gene matches. Germline-derived CDR1 and CDR2 are MGHRA and YSYEKL. CDR3 in DNA: TGCGCCAGCAGCCAAGGGGCTAGCGGGAGATCCGAGCAGTACTTC. Translated: CASSQGASGRSEQYF.

The gene calls are TRBV2 and TRBJ1-1; D not resolved. V lost 7 bases to trimming and J lost 1 base, with 10 bases between them. This CDR3 region has 13 residues. Germline V gene sequence: CDR1 SNHLY, CDR2 FYNNEI. This CDR3 is CASKKTENTEAFF. Written as DNA, the CDR3 is TGTGCCAGCAAAAAAACAGAGAACACTGAAGCTTTCTTT.

This clonotype was picked up many times. V is TRBV11-2 and J is TRBJ2-7, with 8 bases that match TRBD1. CDR3 length: 15 residues. Trimming at V came to 0 bases and at J to 4 bases, leaving 5 bases not matched to a gene. Germline CDR1 SGHAT, CDR2 FQNNGV. CDR3 DNA: TGTGCCAGCAGCTTAGACTTGCAGGGGGCTTACGAGCAGTACTTC. Translating it yields CASSLDLQGAYEQYF.

This clonotype came up many times. The genes are TRBV6-6 and TRBJ1-1; tentative D call: TRBD1 (6 bases). Germline V gene lookup returns CDR1 MNHNY and CDR2 SVGAGI (reference sequence). There are 19 residues in the CDR3. V was trimmed by 3 bases and J by 1 base, leaving 24 bases between them. In DNA form, the CDR3 reads TGTGCCAGCAGTTATTCCCTAGATCCGGGACAAGATCCGAACACTGAAGCTTTCTTT. Translation gives CASSYSLDPGQDPNTEAFF.

The V call is TRBV5-1, the J call TRBJ2-5, with D uncertain. Germline V CDR1 and CDR2: SGHRS, YFSETQ. V lost 4 bases to trimming and J lost 2 bases, with 9 bases between them. The CDR3 is made up of 13 amino acids. The CDR3 protein is CASSLVPQETQYF. The CDR3, as DNA: TGCGCCAGCAGCCTGGTACCGCAAGAGACCCAGTACTTC. The full variable domain, with the rest looked up from reference TRBV5-1 and TRBJ2-5, is KAGVTQTPRYLIKTRGQQVTLSCSPISGHRSVSWYQQTPGQGLQFLFEYFSETQRNKGNFPGRFSGRQFSNSRSEMNVSTLELGDSALYLCASSLVPQETQYFGPGTRLLVL.

At least ten counts were recorded for this clonotype. This rearrangement joins TRBV5-4 to TRBJ1-4; TRBD1 matches 7 bases. CDR1 and CDR2 (germline): SGHNT, YYREEE (reference sequence). V lost 3 bases, J lost 5 bases, and 7 bases stayed unmatched. This CDR3 is 15 amino acids long. The CDR3 DNA reads TGTGCCAGCAGCTCAGTCGGGACAGCAAATGAAAAACTGTTTTTT. It yields the protein CASSSVGTANEKLFF.

This clonotype was counted at least ten times. The rearrangement uses TRBV3-1 and TRBJ2-1; the match to TRBD2 covers 11 bases. Unmatched junction bases numbered 7, after V lost 5 bases and J lost 7 bases. The CDR3 consists of 15 residues. Germline V gene sequence: CDR1 LGHDT, CDR2 YNNKEL (reference sequence). CDR3 DNA sequence: TGTGCCAGCAGCTTACTAGCGGGAGTCAGGAATGAGCAGTTCTTC. Its translation: CASSLLAGVRNEQFF.

This clonotype has at least ten counts. DNA of the CDR3: TGTGCGTGCGGAAAAGACAGGGCCCACTATAGCAATCAGCCCCAGCATTTT. This codes for CACGKDRAHYSNQPQHF. V usage is TRBV6-2 or TRBV6-3 and J usage is TRBJ1-5; 7 nucleotides align to TRBD1. The CDR3 is 17 amino acids. Germline loops: CDR1 MNHEY, CDR2 SVGEGT.

This clonotype was counted many times. The CDR3 region is CASSRDFPSTDTQYF. DNA for the CDR3: TGCGCCAGCAGCCGGGACTTTCCTAGCACAGATACGCAGTATTTT. The genes are TRBV4-1 and TRBJ2-3, with a tentative D call TRBD2 (6 bases). CDR1 is MGHRA and CDR2 is YSYEKL in the germline V gene. The CDR3 extends over 15 amino acids. Trimming pared 4 bases from V and 0 bases from J, leaving 11 bases between.

This clonotype was observed many times. The V call is TRBV20-1, the J call TRBJ2-5; D possibly matches TRBD1 or TRBD2 (6 bases each). This CDR3 spans 13 amino acids. Germline lookup yields CDR1 DFQATT and CDR2 SNEGSKA (reference sequence). V was clipped by 5 bases and J by 7 bases, with 17 bases between them. CDR3 loop: CSASQGTPGTQYF. The CDR3 nucleotides are TGCAGTGCTTCCCAGGGGACTCCGGGGACCCAGTACTTC.

This clonotype appeared many times. The V gene is TRBV14, the J gene TRBJ2-4; perhaps TRBD2 as D (6 bases). CDR3 length: 17 residues. V lost 1 base and J 6 bases, leaving 19 bases between the germline ends. The germline gives CDR1 SGHDN, CDR2 FVKESK. CDR3 sequence reads: CASSQGGLVAPANIQYF. The DNA of the CDR3 is TGTGCCAGCAGCCAAGGGGGACTGGTAGCCCCTGCAAACATTCAGTACTTC.

The chain employs TRBV19 and TRBJ2-2; no clear D gene. This CDR3 has 14 residues. Between the trimmed V and J ends, which lost 3 bases and 0 bases, there was a span of 5 bases. CDR1 is LNHDA and CDR2 is SQIVND in the germline V gene (reference sequence). The CDR3 protein is CASSIFSNTGELFF. The CDR3 DNA follows: TGTGCCAGTAGTATTTTCTCGAACACCGGGGAGCTGTTTTTT.

This clonotype was detected a few times. This rearrangement joins TRBV18 to TRBJ1-1; TRBD1 might be the D (6 bases). The ends were cut back, 4 bases at V and 3 bases at J, with 15 bases in the middle. The CDR3 loop spans 15 amino acids. Germline assignment: CDR1 KGHSH and CDR2 LQKENI. CDR3 in amino acids: CASSHNTGPYTEAFF. CDR3 DNA: TGTGCCAGCTCACATAATACAGGGCCCTACACTGAAGCTTTCTTT. The variable domain in full, with the rest retrieved from reference TRBV18 and TRBJ1-1, is NAGVMQNPRHLVRRRGQEARLRCSPMKGHSHVYWYRQLPEEGLKFMVYLQKENIIDESGMPKERFSAEFPKEGPSILRIQQVVRGDSAAYFCASSHNTGPYTEAFFGQGTRLTVV.

Here the CDR3 DNA reads TGTGCCAGCAGTCCACGCGGGGGGGATAAAGGTTCACCCCTCCACTTT. Encoded protein: CASSPRGGDKGSPLHF. The genes are TRBV12-3 or TRBV12-4 and TRBJ1-6; D might be TRBD1 (5 bases). The CDR3 runs 16 residues. Trimming pared 5 bases from V and 9 bases from J, leaving 20 bases between.

This rearrangement joins TRBV29-1 to TRBJ1-3, with a tentative D call TRBD1 (6 bases). Trimming left V 2 bases short and J 4 bases short, with 6 bases between. Germline V gene sequence: CDR1 SQVTM, CDR2 ANQGSEA. The CDR3 has 12 residues. The CDR3 reads CSVETGGNTIYF. CDR3 DNA sequence: TGCAGCGTTGAAACAGGGGGAAACACCATATATTTT.

This clonotype was observed many times. The chain combines TRBV27 with TRBJ2-5; D possibly corresponds to TRBD1 (6 bases). The germline CDR1 and CDR2 sequences are MNHEY and SMNVEV (reference sequence). V lost 8 bases to trimming and J lost 8 bases, with 15 bases between them. The CDR3 extends over 12 amino acids. CDR3 DNA sequence: TGTGCCAGCCAAGGGGCAGGGGAAACCCAGTACTTC. The encoded protein is CASQGAGETQYF.

With respect to this clonotype: Being one base from a much bigger clone, this may be a read error. V is TRBV20-1 and J is TRBJ2-3; 8 bases map to TRBD2. The junction had 12 bases not matched to a gene; V was cut back by 7 bases and J by 3 bases. This CDR3 is 15 amino acids long. Germline loops: CDR1 DFQATT, CDR2 SNEGSKA (reference sequence). This chain's CDR3 is CSVTSVSGMTDTQYF. CDR3 nucleotide sequence: TGCAGTGTAACGAGTGTTAGCGGGATGACAGATACGCAGTATTTT.